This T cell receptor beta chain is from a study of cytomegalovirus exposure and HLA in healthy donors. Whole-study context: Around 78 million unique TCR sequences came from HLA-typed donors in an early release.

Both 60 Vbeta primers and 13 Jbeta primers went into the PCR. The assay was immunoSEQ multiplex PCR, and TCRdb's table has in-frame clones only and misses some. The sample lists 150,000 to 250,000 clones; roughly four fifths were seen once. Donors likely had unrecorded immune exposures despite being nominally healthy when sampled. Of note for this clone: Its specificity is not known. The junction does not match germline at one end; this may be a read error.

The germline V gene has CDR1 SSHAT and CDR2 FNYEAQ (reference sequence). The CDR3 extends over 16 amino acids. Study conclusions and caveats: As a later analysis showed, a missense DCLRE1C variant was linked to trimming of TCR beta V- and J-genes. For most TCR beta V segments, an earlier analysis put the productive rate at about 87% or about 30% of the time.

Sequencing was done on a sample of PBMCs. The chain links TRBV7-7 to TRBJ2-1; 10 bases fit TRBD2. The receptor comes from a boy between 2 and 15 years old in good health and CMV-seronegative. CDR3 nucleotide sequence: TGTGCTAGCAGCCTCGGAGCGGGGGGGTTATACAATGAGCAGTTCTTC. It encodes CASSLGAGGLYNEQFF.